Listed here is a single T cell receptor beta chain. Its target is not known. This entry comes from a study of cytomegalovirus exposure and HLA in healthy donors. This CDR3 is 14 amino acids long. V trimming: 1 base; J trimming: 1 base; junction bases outside the gene matches: 0. Germline lookup yields CDR1 LNHDA and CDR2 SQIVND (reference sequence). Study outcomes and limitations: The study dropped some indistinguishable V segments, TRBV6-2 and TRBV6-3 among them.

13 Jbeta primers and 60 Vbeta primers were used for the PCR. Generated by immunoSEQ multiplex PCR, the TCRdb table keeps only in-frame clones and is missing some. The sample has tens of thousands of clones; 70% to 85% are singletons. The chain links TRBV19 to TRBJ1-1; 7 bases are a match to TRBD1. The TCR originated in a woman in her thirties or forties in good health and CMV-seronegative. Material for sequencing was PBMCs. This CDR3 is CASSIGQGNTEAFF. The CDR3 coding sequence is TGTGCCAGTAGTATAGGACAGGGGAACACTGAAGCTTTCTTT.